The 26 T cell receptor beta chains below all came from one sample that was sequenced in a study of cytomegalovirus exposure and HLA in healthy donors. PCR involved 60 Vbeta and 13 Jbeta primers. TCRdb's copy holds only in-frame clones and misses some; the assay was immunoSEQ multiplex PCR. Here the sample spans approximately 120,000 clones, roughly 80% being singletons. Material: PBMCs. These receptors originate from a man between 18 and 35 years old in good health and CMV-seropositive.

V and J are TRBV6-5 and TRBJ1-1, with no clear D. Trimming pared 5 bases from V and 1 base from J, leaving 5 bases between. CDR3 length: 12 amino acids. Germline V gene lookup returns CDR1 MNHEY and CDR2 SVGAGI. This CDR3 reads CASSRGNTEAFF. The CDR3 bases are TGTGCCAGCAGTCGAGGGAACACTGAAGCTTTCTTT.

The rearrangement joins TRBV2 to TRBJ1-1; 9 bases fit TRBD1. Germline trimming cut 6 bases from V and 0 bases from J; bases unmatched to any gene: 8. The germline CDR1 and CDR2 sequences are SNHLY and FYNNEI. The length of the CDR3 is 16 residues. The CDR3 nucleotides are TGTGCCAGCAGACAGGGGGCGGGATGGGTGAACACTGAAGCTTTCTTT. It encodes CASRQGAGWVNTEAFF. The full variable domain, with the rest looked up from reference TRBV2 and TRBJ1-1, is EPEVTQTPSHQVTQMGQEVILRCVPISNHLYFYWYRQILGQKVEFLVSFYNNEISEKSEIFDDQFSVERPDGSNFTLKIRSTKLEDSAMYFCASRQGAGWVNTEAFFGQGTRLTVV.

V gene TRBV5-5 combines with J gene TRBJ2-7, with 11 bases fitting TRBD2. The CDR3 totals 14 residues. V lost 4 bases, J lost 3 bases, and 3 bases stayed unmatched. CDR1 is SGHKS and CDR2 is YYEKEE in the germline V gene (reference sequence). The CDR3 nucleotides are TGTGCCAGCAGCGGGACTAGCGGTTACTACGAGCAGTACTTC. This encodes CASSGTSGYYEQYF.

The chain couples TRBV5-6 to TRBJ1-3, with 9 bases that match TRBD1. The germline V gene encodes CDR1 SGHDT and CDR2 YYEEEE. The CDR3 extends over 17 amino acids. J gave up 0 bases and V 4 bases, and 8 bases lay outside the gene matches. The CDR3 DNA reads TGTGCCAGCAGCCCCTGGACAGGGGACCACTCTGGAAACACCATATATTTT. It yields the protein CASSPWTGDHSGNTIYF.

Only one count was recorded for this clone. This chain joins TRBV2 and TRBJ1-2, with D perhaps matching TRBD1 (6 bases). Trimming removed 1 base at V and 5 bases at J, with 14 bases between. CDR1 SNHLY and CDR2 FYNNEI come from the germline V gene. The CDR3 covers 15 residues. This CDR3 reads CASSEEGTWSYGYTF. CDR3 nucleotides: TGTGCCAGCAGTGAAGAAGGGACATGGAGTTATGGCTACACCTTC.

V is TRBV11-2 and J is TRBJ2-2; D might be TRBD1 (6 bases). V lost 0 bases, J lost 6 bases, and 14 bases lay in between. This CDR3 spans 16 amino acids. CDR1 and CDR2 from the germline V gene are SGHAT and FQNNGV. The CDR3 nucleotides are TGTGCCAGCAGCTTAGATCGGTCGGCAGGGGCCGGGGAGCTGTTTTTT. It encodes CASSLDRSAGAGELFF. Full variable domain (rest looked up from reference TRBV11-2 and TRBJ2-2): EAGVAQSPRYKIIEKRQSVAFWCNPISGHATLYWYQQILGQGPKLLIQFQNNGVVDDSQLPKDRFSAERLKGVDSTLKIQPAKLEDSAVYLCASSLDRSAGAGELFFGEGSRLTVL.

In nucleotides, the CDR3 is TGTGCCAGCAGTGAACTCCCGCTAGACGAGCAGTACTTC. Protein product: CASSELPLDEQYF. The genes are TRBV6-1 and TRBJ2-7; no clear D. Looked up from germline, CDR1 is MNHNS and CDR2 is SASEGT. CDR3 length equals 13 residues. Trimming removed 2 bases at V and 5 bases at J, with 10 bases between.

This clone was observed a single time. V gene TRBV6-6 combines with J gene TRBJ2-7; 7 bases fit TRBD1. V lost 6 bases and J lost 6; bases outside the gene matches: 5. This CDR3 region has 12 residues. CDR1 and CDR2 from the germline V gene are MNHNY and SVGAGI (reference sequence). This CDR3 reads CASRETGVEQYF. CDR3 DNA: TGTGCCAGCAGAGAAACAGGGGTCGAGCAGTACTTC.

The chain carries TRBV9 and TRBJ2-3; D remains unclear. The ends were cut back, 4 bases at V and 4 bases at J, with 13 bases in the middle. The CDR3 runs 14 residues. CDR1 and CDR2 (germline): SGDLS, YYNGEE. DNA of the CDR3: TGTGCCAGCAGCTTTTCCCCTAACTCAGATACGCAGTATTTT. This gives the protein CASSFSPNSDTQYF.

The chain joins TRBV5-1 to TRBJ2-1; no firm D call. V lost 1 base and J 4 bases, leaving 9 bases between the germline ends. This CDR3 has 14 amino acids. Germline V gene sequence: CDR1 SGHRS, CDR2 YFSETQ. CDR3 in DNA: TGCGCCAGCAGCTTGTTTGCGTCATACAATGAGCAGTTCTTC. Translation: CASSLFASYNEQFF.

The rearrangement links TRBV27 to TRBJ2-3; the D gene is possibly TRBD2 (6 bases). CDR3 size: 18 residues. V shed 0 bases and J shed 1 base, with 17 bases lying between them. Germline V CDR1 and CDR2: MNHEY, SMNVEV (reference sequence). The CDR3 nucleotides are TGTGCCAGCAGTTTATCGAAGTTCGGGGGAGACGGCACAGATACGCAGTATTTT. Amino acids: CASSLSKFGGDGTDTQYF.

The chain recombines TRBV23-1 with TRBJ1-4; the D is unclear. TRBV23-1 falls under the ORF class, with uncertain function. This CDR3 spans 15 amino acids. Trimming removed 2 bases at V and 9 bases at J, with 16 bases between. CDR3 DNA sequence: TGCGCCAGCAGTCAAATGCAGGACTTAAAGAAAAAACTGTTTTTT. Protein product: CASSQMQDLKKKLFF.

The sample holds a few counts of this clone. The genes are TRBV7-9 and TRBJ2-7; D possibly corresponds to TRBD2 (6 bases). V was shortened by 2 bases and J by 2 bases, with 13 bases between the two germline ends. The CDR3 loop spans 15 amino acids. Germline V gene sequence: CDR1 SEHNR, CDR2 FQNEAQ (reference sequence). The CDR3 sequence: CASSLLSGETYEQYF. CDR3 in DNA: TGTGCCAGCAGCTTATTATCGGGGGAGACCTACGAGCAGTACTTC.

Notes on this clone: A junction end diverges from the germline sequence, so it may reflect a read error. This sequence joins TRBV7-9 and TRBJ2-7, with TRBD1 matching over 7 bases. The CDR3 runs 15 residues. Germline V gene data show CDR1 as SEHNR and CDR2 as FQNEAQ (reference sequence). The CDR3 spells CSSSHPRDSSYEQYF. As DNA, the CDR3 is TGTTCCAGCAGCCACCCGAGGGACAGCTCCTACGAGCAGTACTTC.

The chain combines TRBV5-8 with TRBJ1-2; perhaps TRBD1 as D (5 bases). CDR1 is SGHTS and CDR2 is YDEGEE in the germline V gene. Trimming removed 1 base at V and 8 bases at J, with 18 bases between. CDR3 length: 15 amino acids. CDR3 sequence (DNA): TGTGCCAGCAGCTTGCTAGGAGCAGGGAGGGACGGCTACACCTTC. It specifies CASSLLGAGRDGYTF. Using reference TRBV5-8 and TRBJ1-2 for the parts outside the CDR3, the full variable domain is EAGVTQSPTHLIKTRGQQATLRCSPISGHTSVYWYQQALGLGLQFLLWYDEGEERNRGNFPPRFSGRQFPNYSSELNVNALELEDSALYLCASSLLGAGRDGYTFGSGTRLTVV.

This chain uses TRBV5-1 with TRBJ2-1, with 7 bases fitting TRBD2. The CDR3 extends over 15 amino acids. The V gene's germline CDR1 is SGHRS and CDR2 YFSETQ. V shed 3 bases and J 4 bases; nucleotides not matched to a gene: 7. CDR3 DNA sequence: TGCGCCAGCAGCTCGCTACGGGGGGAGTACAATGAGCAGTTCTTC. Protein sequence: CASSSLRGEYNEQFF.

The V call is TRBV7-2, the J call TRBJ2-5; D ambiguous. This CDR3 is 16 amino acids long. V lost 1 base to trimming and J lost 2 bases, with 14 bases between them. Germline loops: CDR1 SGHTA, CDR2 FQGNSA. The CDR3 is CASSLGLLRYQETQYF. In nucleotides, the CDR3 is TGTGCCAGCAGCTTAGGTTTGTTGCGGTATCAAGAGACCCAGTACTTC.

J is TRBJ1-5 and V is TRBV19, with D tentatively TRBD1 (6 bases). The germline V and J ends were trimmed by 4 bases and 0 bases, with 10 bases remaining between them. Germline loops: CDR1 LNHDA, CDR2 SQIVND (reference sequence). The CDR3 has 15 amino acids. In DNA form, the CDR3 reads TGTGCCAGTAGTACGACAGGTAGTAGCAATCAGCCCCAGCATTTT. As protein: CASSTTGSSNQPQHF.

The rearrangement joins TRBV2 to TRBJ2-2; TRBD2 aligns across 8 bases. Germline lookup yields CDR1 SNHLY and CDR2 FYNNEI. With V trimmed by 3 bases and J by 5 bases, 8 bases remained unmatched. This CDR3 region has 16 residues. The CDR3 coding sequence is TGTGCCAGCAGTGACCTAGCAGCGGGAGATACCGGGGAGCTGTTTTTT. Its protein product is CASSDLAAGDTGELFF.

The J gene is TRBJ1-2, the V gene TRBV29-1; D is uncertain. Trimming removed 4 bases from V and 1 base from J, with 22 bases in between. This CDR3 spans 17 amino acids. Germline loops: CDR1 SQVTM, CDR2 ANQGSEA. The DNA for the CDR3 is TGCAGCGTTGTGCTCTTGGGATACCGGGAGGTTAACTATGGCTACACCTTC. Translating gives CSVVLLGYREVNYGYTF. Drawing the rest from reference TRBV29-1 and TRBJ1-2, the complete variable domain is SAVISQKPSRDICQRGTSLTIQCQVDSQVTMMFWYRQQPGQSLTLIATANQGSEATYESGFVIDKFPISRPNLTFSTLTVSNMSPEDSSIYLCSVVLLGYREVNYGYTFGSGTRLTVV.

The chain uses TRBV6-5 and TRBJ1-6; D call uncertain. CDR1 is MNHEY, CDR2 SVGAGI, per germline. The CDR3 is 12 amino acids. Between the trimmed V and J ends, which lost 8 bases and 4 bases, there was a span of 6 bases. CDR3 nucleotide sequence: TGTGCCAGCCGCGAATATAATTCACCCCTCCACTTT. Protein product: CASREYNSPLHF.

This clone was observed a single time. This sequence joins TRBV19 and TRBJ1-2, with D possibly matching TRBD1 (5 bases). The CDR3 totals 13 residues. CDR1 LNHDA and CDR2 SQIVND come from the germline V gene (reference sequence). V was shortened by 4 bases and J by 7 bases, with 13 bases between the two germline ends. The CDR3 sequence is CASSRQGTAGYTF. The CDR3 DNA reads TGTGCCAGTAGTAGGCAGGGAACGGCTGGCTACACCTTC.

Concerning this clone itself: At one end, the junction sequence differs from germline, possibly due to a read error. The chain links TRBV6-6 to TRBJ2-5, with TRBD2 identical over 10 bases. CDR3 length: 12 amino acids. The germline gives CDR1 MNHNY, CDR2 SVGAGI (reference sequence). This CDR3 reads CASSTTSGRCHF. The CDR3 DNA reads TGTGCCAGCAGTACGACTAGCGGGCGTTGTCACTTC.

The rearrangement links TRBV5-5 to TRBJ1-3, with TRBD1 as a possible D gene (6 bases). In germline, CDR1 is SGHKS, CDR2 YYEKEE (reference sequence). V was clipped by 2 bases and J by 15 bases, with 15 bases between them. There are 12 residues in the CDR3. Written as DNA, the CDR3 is TGTGCCAGCAGCTTCGGGCAAGGACAGACATATTTT. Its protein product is CASSFGQGQTYF.

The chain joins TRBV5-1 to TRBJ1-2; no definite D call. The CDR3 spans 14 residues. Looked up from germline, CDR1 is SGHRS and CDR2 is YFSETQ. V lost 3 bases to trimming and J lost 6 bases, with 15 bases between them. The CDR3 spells CASSSGMTLDGYTF. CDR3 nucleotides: TGCGCCAGCAGCTCCGGGATGACACTTGATGGCTACACCTTC.

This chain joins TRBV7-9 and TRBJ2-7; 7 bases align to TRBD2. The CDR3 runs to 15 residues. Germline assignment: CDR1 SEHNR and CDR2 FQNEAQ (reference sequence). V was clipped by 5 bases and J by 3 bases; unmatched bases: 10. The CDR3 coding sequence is TGTGCCAGCAGCCGAGGGACTAATGGAGACTACGAGCAGTACTTC. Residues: CASSRGTNGDYEQYF.